The clone carrying this TCR beta chain was counted only a few times. This sample is drawn from a study of patients and donors after allogeneic stem cell transplantation. In TCRdb, the RT-PCR reads were re-called with MiXCR into one record per CDR3 protein. The table lists 70,000 or so distinct CDR3 sequences, about 26% of them singletons. CDR1 LGHDT and CDR2 YNNKEL come from the germline V gene (reference sequence). This CDR3 has 13 amino acids. Trimming took 10 bases from V and 3 from J, leaving 16 bases between them. The chain uses TRBV3-1 and TRBJ2-7, with a possible D match to TRBD1 (6 bases). This TCR derives from a human donor who was either an allogeneic HSCT recipient or a stem cell or donor lymphocyte infusion donor (not recorded which). It is not recorded whose cells these are; they may come from a transplant donor. Sequenced sample: blood, either unsorted or a sorted T cell fraction (not recorded which). The CDR3 sequence is CATSPGHLYEQYF. CDR3 bases: TGTGCCACATCACCGGGACACCTCTACGAGCAGTACTTC.